Each of the 6 T cell receptor beta chains below was sequenced from the same sample in a study of blood T cell repertoires in COVID-19. TCRdb keeps only in-frame clones here, not all; method: immunoSEQ multiplex PCR. The sample carries under 80,000 clones, around nine tenths recorded once. Sequencing was done on a sample of peripheral blood. These receptors all stem from a man aged 65 to 79 with acute or convalescent COVID-19.

The rearrangement uses TRBV18 and TRBJ2-3; D call uncertain. The germline V gene has CDR1 KGHSH and CDR2 LQKENI. The germline V and J ends were trimmed by 5 bases and 2 bases, with 8 bases remaining between them. The CDR3 covers 13 residues. In DNA form, the CDR3 reads TGTGCCAGCTCAACGGGTAACACAGATACGCAGTATTTT. This translates into CASSTGNTDTQYF.

The V gene is TRBV29-1, the J gene TRBJ1-2; 9 bases agree with TRBD1. V was pared by 7 bases and J by 3 bases, with 3 bases of the junction left unmatched. Germline V lookup: CDR1 SQVTM, CDR2 ANQGSEA. The length of the CDR3 is 12 residues. The CDR3 here is CSADRGYYGYTF. The CDR3 DNA reads TGCAGCGCGGACAGGGGATACTATGGCTACACCTTC.

The rearrangement joins TRBV28 to TRBJ2-5; D is possibly TRBD1 (6 bases). Trimming removed 11 bases at V and 3 bases at J, with 25 bases between. This CDR3 spans 16 amino acids. Germline V gene data show CDR1 as MDHEN and CDR2 as SYDVKM. The CDR3, as DNA: TGTGCCGGAGCACCCTCCATTTGGCAGGGGAAAGAGACCCAGTACTTC. Its protein product is CAGAPSIWQGKETQYF.

V gene TRBV19 combines with J gene TRBJ1-4; D unresolved. In germline, CDR1 is LNHDA, CDR2 SQIVND (reference sequence). This CDR3 has 12 residues. Trimming took off 6 bases at V and 7 bases at J, with 9 bases between the two ends. CDR3 sequence reads: CASSQALEKLFF. In DNA, the CDR3 is TGTGCCAGTAGCCAGGCACTTGAAAAACTGTTTTTT. Based on the CDR3 plus reference TRBV19 and TRBJ1-4, the full variable domain is DGGITQSPKYLFRKEGQNVTLSCEQNLNHDAMYWYRQDPGQGLRLIYYSQIVNDFQKGDIAEGYSVSREKKESFPLTVTSAQKNPTAFYLCASSQALEKLFFGSGTQLSVL.

The chain is built from TRBV20-1 and TRBJ1-1; no definite D call. There are 13 residues in the CDR3. The germline CDR1 and CDR2 sequences are DFQATT and SNEGSKA (reference sequence). Trimming removed 6 bases from V and 4 bases from J, with 15 bases in between. The CDR3 is CSASTWEGTEAFF. The CDR3 nucleotides are TGCAGTGCAAGTACCTGGGAGGGCACTGAAGCTTTCTTT.

The J gene is TRBJ2-7, the V gene TRBV4-1; no clear D. This CDR3 region has 14 residues. The V gene's germline CDR1 is MGHRA and CDR2 YSYEKL. V shed 1 base and J shed 0 bases, with 7 bases lying between them. CDR3 protein: CASSQGLNSYEQYF. CDR3 sequence (DNA): TGCGCCAGCAGCCAAGGACTGAACTCCTACGAGCAGTACTTC.